What follows are 22 T cell receptor beta chains derived from one specimen sequenced in a study of identical twins. TCRdb analysed the 5' RACE reads with MiXCR anew, one entry per CDR3 protein. The data hold just under 550,000 distinct CDR3 sequences, with 13% to 15% observed a single time. This sample was shared with a second study, whose subject was yellow fever vaccine responses in identical twins.

The sample taken for sequencing was CD4+ T cells sorted from blood. The receptors come from a woman aged 18-29 years in good health.

This chain links TRBV29-1 with TRBJ2-5; TRBD2 agrees at 8 bases. V was clipped by 4 bases and J by 2 bases; unmatched bases: 9. Germline CDR1 and CDR2: SQVTM and ANQGSEA. The CDR3 contains 15 residues. The CDR3 protein is CSVGAGAQLQETQYF. The CDR3 region has the DNA TGCAGCGTTGGAGCGGGGGCACAGTTACAAGAGACCCAGTACTTC. The variable domain in full, with the rest retrieved from reference TRBV29-1 and TRBJ2-5, is SAVISQKPSRDICQRGTSLTIQCQVDSQVTMMFWYRQQPGQSLTLIATANQGSEATYESGFVIDKFPISRPNLTFSTLTVSNMSPEDSSIYLCSVGAGAQLQETQYFGPGTRLLVL.

This clonotype was picked up a small number of times. The gene calls are TRBV24-1 and TRBJ2-1, with D hard to call. The germline gives CDR1 KGHDR, CDR2 SFDVKD. The CDR3 contains 15 residues. V shed 0 bases and J shed 7 bases, with 12 bases lying between them. CDR3 protein: CATSDLGPGGNEQFF. The DNA of the CDR3 is TGTGCCACCAGTGATTTGGGGCCAGGTGGTAATGAGCAGTTCTTC.

This clonotype was seen a handful of times. The chain carries TRBV28 and TRBJ2-1; 10 nucleotides align to TRBD1. Germline V gene data show CDR1 as MDHEN and CDR2 as SYDVKM. J was trimmed by 5 bases and V by 7 bases; bases with no gene match: 8. The length of the CDR3 is 15 residues. CDR3 residues: CASTGPGQGHNEQFF. DNA of the CDR3: TGTGCCAGCACCGGCCCGGGACAGGGGCACAATGAGCAGTTCTTC.

This clonotype was counted many times. The chain joins TRBV4-1 to TRBJ1-1; D remains unclear. V lost 0 bases and J lost 9, with 11 bases in between. The germline CDR1 and CDR2 sequences are MGHRA and YSYEKL. CDR3 length equals 13 residues. The CDR3 nucleotides are TGCGCCAGCAGCCAAGATAAGGGCAGCAAAGCTTTCTTT. Amino acids: CASSQDKGSKAFF.

This clonotype was found a few times. This chain joins TRBV4-1 and TRBJ1-6; D unresolved. The CDR3 sequence is 14 residues long. Looked up from germline, CDR1 is MGHRA and CDR2 is YSYEKL. V dropped 4 bases and J dropped 12 bases, with 16 bases sitting between them. The CDR3 region is CASSPIHGLLPLHF. The CDR3 nucleotides are TGCGCCAGCAGCCCCATACATGGACTTTTACCCCTCCACTTT.

The table lists this clonotype with a few counts. The chain carries TRBV28 and TRBJ1-5; 7 bases line up with TRBD1. V was clipped by 7 bases and J by 3 bases; unmatched bases: 6. Germline lookup yields CDR1 MDHEN and CDR2 SYDVKM. The CDR3 spans 14 residues. The CDR3 DNA follows: TGTGCCAGCACAACAGGGGCCACCAATCAGCCCCAGCATTTT. Translating it yields CASTTGATNQPQHF.

This clonotype was observed many times. The genes are TRBV2 and TRBJ2-7; TRBD2 is a possible D gene (6 bases). V dropped 10 bases and J dropped 5 bases, with 12 bases sitting between them. This CDR3 spans 11 amino acids. Per the germline V gene, CDR1 is SNHLY and CDR2 is FYNNEI. The CDR3 DNA follows: TGTGCCATACAAACGGGGGACGAGCAGTACTTC. This sequence encodes CAIQTGDEQYF.

The chain has TRBV11-2 and TRBJ1-2; TRBD1 matches at 9 bases. CDR3 length: 12 amino acids. After removal of 3 bases from V and 13 bases from J, the junction contained 6 bases not matched to a gene. Germline lookup yields CDR1 SGHAT and CDR2 FQNNGV. The CDR3 DNA reads as TGTGCCAGCAGCTTGAACAGGGGGCTTTCCACCTTC. It is translated as CASSLNRGLSTF.

J is TRBJ1-2 and V is TRBV25-1; 8 bases match TRBD1. The CDR3 sequence is 14 residues long. J was trimmed by 8 bases and V by 4 bases; bases with no gene match: 9. Germline V gene data show CDR1 as MGHDK and CDR2 as SYGVNS. CDR3 region: CASSGRTGTGGYTF. Written as DNA, the CDR3 is TGTGCCAGCAGTGGAAGGACAGGGACGGGCGGCTACACCTTC.

This clonotype was counted many times. The J gene is TRBJ1-2, the V gene TRBV3-1; D is undetermined. Germline assignment: CDR1 LGHDT and CDR2 YNNKEL (reference sequence). V lost 1 base, J lost 7 bases, and 7 bases lay in between. The CDR3 loop spans 12 amino acids. The CDR3 loop is CASSQVLSGYTF. CDR3 DNA sequence: TGTGCCAGCAGCCAAGTCCTGAGTGGCTACACCTTC. Supplemented by reference TRBV3-1 and TRBJ1-2, the full variable domain reads DTAVSQTPKYLVTQMGNDKSIKCEQNLGHDTMYWYKQDSKKFLKIMFSYNNKELIINETVPNRFSPKSPDKAHLNLHINSLELGDSAVYFCASSQVLSGYTFGSGTRLTVV.

V and J are TRBV15 and TRBJ2-7; possibly TRBD2 for D (5 bases). This CDR3 region has 14 residues. Germline CDR1 is LNHNV and CDR2 is YYDKDF (reference sequence). Between the trimmed V and J ends, which lost 0 bases and 3 bases, there was a span of 9 bases. The CDR3 nucleotides read TGTGCCACCAGCAGAGAAGAGGGAAACTACGAGCAGTACGTC. Its protein is CATSREEGNYEQYV.

This clonotype was counted many times. The V and J genes are TRBV12-3 or TRBV12-4 and TRBJ1-1, with D maybe TRBD1 (5 bases). There are 14 residues in the CDR3. With 3 bases removed from V and 2 bases from J, the gap between germline ends came to 10 bases. CDR3 sequence reads: CASSFSGYNTEAFF. The CDR3, as DNA: TGTGCCAGCAGTTTCTCAGGGTATAACACTGAAGCTTTCTTT.

This sequence joins TRBV4-1 and TRBJ2-5; D is uncertain. Germline CDR1 and CDR2: MGHRA and YSYEKL. V was pared by 3 bases and J by 1 base, with 12 bases between. The CDR3 sequence is 15 residues long. The CDR3 spells CASSQLGVLQETQYF. The CDR3 DNA follows: TGCGCCAGCAGCCAGCTTGGTGTACTCCAAGAGACCCAGTACTTC.

The rearrangement joins TRBV6-1 to TRBJ1-1; possibly TRBD1 for D (5 bases). CDR1 is MNHNS and CDR2 is SASEGT in the germline V gene. Trimming took 3 bases from V and 0 from J, leaving 11 bases between them. The CDR3 runs to 15 residues. CDR3 in DNA: TGTGCCAGCAGTGAGGGACTGACCATGAACACTGAAGCTTTCTTT. It specifies CASSEGLTMNTEAFF.

This rearrangement joins TRBV10-2 to TRBJ1-5; TRBD1 might be the D (5 bases). The CDR3 runs 16 residues. CDR1 WSHSY and CDR2 SAAADI come from the germline V gene. V lost 3 bases, J lost 2 bases, and 14 bases lay in between. DNA of the CDR3: TGCGCCAGCAGTGAAGTTCAGGGTAAGGGCAATCAGCCCCAGCATTTT. Protein: CASSEVQGKGNQPQHF.

The gene calls are TRBV5-1 and TRBJ2-3; tentative D call: TRBD1 (6 bases). The germline V gene has CDR1 SGHRS and CDR2 YFSETQ. V lost 0 bases and J 0 bases, leaving 11 bases between the germline ends. CDR3 length equals 16 residues. CDR3 DNA sequence: TGCGCCAGCAGCTTGGTGACAGGAGCTAGCACAGATACGCAGTATTTT. Its translation is CASSLVTGASTDTQYF.

As DNA, the CDR3 is TGTGCCAGCAGGGGAACAGGGGATACTAATGAAAAACTGTTTTTT. It specifies CASRGTGDTNEKLFF. The rearrangement joins TRBV6-1 to TRBJ1-4; TRBD1 matches at 7 bases. This CDR3 is built from 15 residues. Germline V gene sequence: CDR1 MNHNS, CDR2 SASEGT. With 6 bases clipped from V and 2 bases from J, the junction kept 6 bases outside the gene matches.

The chain joins TRBV3-1 to TRBJ2-5, with D perhaps matching TRBD1 (5 bases). This CDR3 has 14 amino acids. V dropped 3 bases and J dropped 1 base, with 9 bases sitting between them. Germline V gene lookup returns CDR1 LGHDT and CDR2 YNNKEL (reference sequence). DNA for the CDR3: TGTGCCAGCAGCCAGCGGACAAGCCAAGAGACCCAGTACTTC. As protein: CASSQRTSQETQYF.

In regard to this clonotype: The junction and the germline gene differ at one end; a read error may be behind it. V is TRBV7-9 and J is TRBJ2-3; 11 positions match TRBD2. CDR1 SEHNR and CDR2 FQNEAQ come from the germline V gene (reference sequence). The CDR3 extends over 16 amino acids. The CDR3 loop reads CSSSFPGLAATDTQYF. The CDR3 DNA reads as TGTTCCAGCAGCTTCCCGGGACTAGCGGCCACAGATACGCAGTATTTT.

The sample holds a few counts of this clonotype. The chain has TRBV7-3 and TRBJ2-1, with 7 bases lining up with TRBD2. V trimming: 4 bases; J trimming: 9 bases; junction bases outside the gene matches: 12. Per germline, CDR1 SGHTA and CDR2 FQGTGA. The CDR3 runs to 15 residues. In nucleotides, the CDR3 is TGTGCCAGCAGCTACGGAGGACTAGTCGGGAGTGAGCAGTTCTTC. It codes for CASSYGGLVGSEQFF. Combining the CDR3 with reference TRBV7-3 and TRBJ2-1 gives the whole variable domain GAGVSQTPSNKVTEKGKYVELRCDPISGHTALYWYRQSLGQGPEFLIYFQGTGAADDSGLPNDRFFAVRPEGSVSTLKIQRTERGDSAVYLCASSYGGLVGSEQFFGPGTRLTVL.

A few counts support this clonotype. The chain links TRBV11-2 to TRBJ2-1; either TRBD1 or TRBD2 may fit D (5 bases each). CDR3 size: 18 residues. Germline V gives CDR1 SGHAT, CDR2 FQNNGV. With 3 bases removed from V and 0 bases from J, the gap between germline ends came to 18 bases. The CDR3 reads CASSLGTWAESSYNEQFF. The CDR3 nucleotides are TGTGCCAGCAGCTTGGGGACCTGGGCGGAGAGCTCCTACAATGAGCAGTTCTTC.

This chain uses TRBV20-1 with TRBJ1-1; TRBD1 agrees at 7 bases. From germline, CDR1 is DFQATT and CDR2 SNEGSKA (reference sequence). V lost 3 bases, J lost 4 bases, and 2 bases stayed unmatched. The CDR3 is made up of 12 amino acids. The CDR3 protein is CSARRQGTEAFF. CDR3 in DNA: TGCAGTGCTAGGAGACAGGGCACTGAAGCTTTCTTT.